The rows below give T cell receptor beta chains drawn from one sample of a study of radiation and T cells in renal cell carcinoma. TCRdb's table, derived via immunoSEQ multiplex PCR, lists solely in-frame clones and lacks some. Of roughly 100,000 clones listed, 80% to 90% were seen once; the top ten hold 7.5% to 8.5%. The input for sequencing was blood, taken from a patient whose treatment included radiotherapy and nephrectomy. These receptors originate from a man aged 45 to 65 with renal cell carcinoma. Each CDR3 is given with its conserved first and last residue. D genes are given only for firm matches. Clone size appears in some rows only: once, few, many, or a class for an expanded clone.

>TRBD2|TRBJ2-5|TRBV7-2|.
TGTGCCAGCAGCTCGGACCCGGGGGGGGAGACCCAGTACTTC
CASSSDPGGETQYF
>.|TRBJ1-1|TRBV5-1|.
TGCGCCAGCAGCTCCTTTTCAGGGAACACTGAAGCTTTCTTT
CASSSFSGNTEAFF
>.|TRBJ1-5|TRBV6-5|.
TGTGCCAGCAGTCCCCAATTAGCTCAGCCCCAGCATTTT
CASSPQLAQPQHF
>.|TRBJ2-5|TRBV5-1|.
TGCGCCAGCGCCCCCCTAGCGTCCAACCTTCGGGAGACCCAGTACTTC
CASAPLASNLRETQYF
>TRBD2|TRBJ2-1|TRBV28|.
TGTGCCAGCAGTTTATACAGCGGGAGTCTCGATGAGCAGTTCTTC
CASSLYSGSLDEQFF
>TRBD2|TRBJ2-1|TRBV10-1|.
TGCGCCAGCAGTCTAGGGGGTAGCGGGGGCTACAATGAGCAGTTCTTC
CASSLGGSGGYNEQFF
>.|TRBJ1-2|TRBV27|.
TGTGCCAGCAGTTTGTCCTCCGGGACTGTTGACTATGGCTACACCTTC
CASSLSSGTVDYGYTF
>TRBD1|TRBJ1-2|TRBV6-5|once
TGTGCCAGCAGTAAACAGGGGTACGGCTATGGCTACACCTTC
CASSKQGYGYGYTF
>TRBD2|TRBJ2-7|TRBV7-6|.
TGTGCCAGCAGCTTAGGCGGGAGTAGATACGAGCAGTACTTC
CASSLGGSRYEQYF
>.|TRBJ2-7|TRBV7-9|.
TGTGCCAGCAGCCCGGGAAGCTACTACGAGCAGTACTTC
CASSPGSYYEQYF
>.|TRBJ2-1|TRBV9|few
TGTGCCAGCAGCGCCGGACAGAGTTTGTTCTTC
CASSAGQSLFF
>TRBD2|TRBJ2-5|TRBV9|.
TGTGCCAGCAGCGCTGGGACTAGCGGGAGTGTTGAGACCCAGTACTTC
CASSAGTSGSVETQYF
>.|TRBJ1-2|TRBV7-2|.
TGTGCCAGCAGCTTGTCTACGGGGTTCTATGGCTACACCTTC
CASSLSTGFYGYTF
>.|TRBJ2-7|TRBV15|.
TGTGCCACCAGCAGAGATGGCAGGGGCTACGAGCAGTACTTC
CATSRDGRGYEQYF
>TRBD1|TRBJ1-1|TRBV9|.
TGTGCCAGCAGCGTCTGGGACAGCACTGAAGCTTTCTTT
CASSVWDSTEAFF
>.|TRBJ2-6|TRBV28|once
TGTGCCAGCAGTTTATTTATAAACCCTGGGGCCAACGTCCTGACTTTC
CASSLFINPGANVLTF
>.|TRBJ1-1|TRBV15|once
TGTGCCACCAGCCTGGGGGGGAACACTGAAGCTTTCTTT
CATSLGGNTEAFF
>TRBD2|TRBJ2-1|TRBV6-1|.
TGTGCCAGCAGTCCAGGAGCGGGGACCTACAATGAGCAGTTCTTC
CASSPGAGTYNEQFF
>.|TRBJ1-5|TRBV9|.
TGTGCCAGCAGCGTCTCAGGGGCTCAACAGCCCCAGCATTTT
CASSVSGAQQPQHF
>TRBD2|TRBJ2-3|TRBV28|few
TGTGCCAGCAGTTCGCCAGCGGGAGCGATAGATACGCAGTATTTT
CASSSPAGAIDTQYF
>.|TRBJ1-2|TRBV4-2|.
TGTGCCAGCAGCCAAGACCTGACCGATTCTAACTATGGCTACACCTTC
CASSQDLTDSNYGYTF
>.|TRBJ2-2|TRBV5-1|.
TGCGCCAGCAGCTTGGATGCGGCGTTAGCCGGGGAGCTGTTTTTT
CASSLDAALAGELFF
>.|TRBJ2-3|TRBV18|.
TGTGCCAGCCGGGCTTCCGTTGGGGGAGATACGCAGTATTTT
CASRASVGGDTQYF
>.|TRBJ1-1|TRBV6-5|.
TGTGCCAGCAGCCGAGACGAGAACACTGAAGCTTTCTTT
CASSRDENTEAFF
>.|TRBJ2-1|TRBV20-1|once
TGCAGTGCTAGAACCCACAATGAGCAGTTCTTC
CSARTHNEQFF
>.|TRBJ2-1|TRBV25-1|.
TGTGCCAGCGGAAAAGGGGGATTTGGGGATGAGCAGTTCTTC
CASGKGGFGDEQFF
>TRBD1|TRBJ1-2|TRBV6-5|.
TGTGCCAGCAGTCAGTGGGACAGGGCAAACTATGGCTACACCTTC
CASSQWDRANYGYTF